This paragraph covers one T cell receptor beta chain sequence. It lacks a known antigen. This sample is part of a study of CXCR3-negative and CXCR3-positive naive CD8 T cells (dated by TCRdb to the late 2010s). Regarding the study in general: In total, roughly 140 million TRB reads were obtained, which works out to roughly 1.5 +/- 0.3 million reads per library. Diversity and physicochemical repertoire analyses covered roughly ten donors pooled from two independent experiments. For the TRBV-TRBJ cluster analysis, the naive subsets came from a handful of donors, while the memory cells came from 3 donors. Study-level results and caveats: Because surface CD5, which is linked to self-reactivity in mice, was comparable between the naive subsets, TCR interaction strength was also inferred from TRB CDR3 physicochemical properties. Both naive subsets had comparably high repertoire diversity, while memory CD8+ T cells had much lower repertoire diversity. Freshly isolated PBMCs were used for most assays because CXCR3 expression went down partially after cryopreservation. Naive CXCR3-negative and CXCR3-positive cells from the same donor showed similar TRBV-TRBJ usage, whereas memory cells showed distinct patterns.

For sequencing, a NextSeq 550 was employed. The Human TCR Profiling Kit (MiLaboratory) was used to prepare UMI-labeled 5' RACE TRB cDNA libraries. The full amount of extracted RNA was used for cDNA synthesis, and the full amount of resulting cDNA was used for PCR amplification. Libraries were prepared in parallel with an identical number of PCR cycles. The published analysis was carried out like this. With a requirement of at least two reads per UMI, MIGEC and MiXCR extracted about 50,000 +/- 10,000 unique UMI-labeled TRB cDNA molecules per library. Each library averaged about 37,000 +/- 9,700 functional in-frame TRB CDR3 nucleotide clonotypes without stop codons. Diversity metrics, including normalized Shannon-Wiener and Chao1, were computed in VDJtools after downsampling to 5000 UMI-labeled TRB molecules per sample. Clonotype-size-weighted physicochemical properties of the central five CDR3 residues (interaction energy, strength, volume and Kidera factor 4) were computed in VDJtools. Each entry corresponds to one CDR3 protein sequence from reads that TCRdb reprocessed, and DNA is not given. TCRdb's processing, not the authors' own work, is the source of the V and J calls. This sample's table contains tens of thousands of distinct CDR3 sequences. Of the sample, about 10% falls within the top ten clones.

From its cysteine to its phenylalanine, the CDR3 spans 16 amino acids. No nucleotide data were recorded. Each CD8+ T cell subset was flow-sorted in triplicate, with approximately 300,000 cells per subset placed directly into RLT lysis buffer. Peripheral blood mononuclear cells were isolated from buffy coats by standard density gradient centrifugation. Total RNA was extracted from sorted cells using an RNeasy Mini Kit. The sequence joins TRBV12-3 or TRBV12-4 to TRBJ2-3; TCRdb lists TRBD1, though no DNA is available to test this call. This receptor was obtained from a human donor in good health. Some clones in this sample may be carry-over from other donors' samples. Sample: memory CD8+ T cells from blood. This specimen's cell subset or site label, interpreted: conventional CD8+ memory T cells (TMEM), sorted as controls. CDR3 protein: CASSLGPNTTPIAQYF.